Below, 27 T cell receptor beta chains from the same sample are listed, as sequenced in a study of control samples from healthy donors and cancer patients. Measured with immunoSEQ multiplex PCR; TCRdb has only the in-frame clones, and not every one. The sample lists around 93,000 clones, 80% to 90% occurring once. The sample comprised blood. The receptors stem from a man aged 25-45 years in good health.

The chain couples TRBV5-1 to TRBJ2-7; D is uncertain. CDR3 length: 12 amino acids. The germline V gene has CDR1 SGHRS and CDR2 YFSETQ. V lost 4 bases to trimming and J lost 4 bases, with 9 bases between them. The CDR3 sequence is CASSPLGYEQYF. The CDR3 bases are TGCGCCAGCAGCCCGCTGGGATACGAGCAGTACTTC.

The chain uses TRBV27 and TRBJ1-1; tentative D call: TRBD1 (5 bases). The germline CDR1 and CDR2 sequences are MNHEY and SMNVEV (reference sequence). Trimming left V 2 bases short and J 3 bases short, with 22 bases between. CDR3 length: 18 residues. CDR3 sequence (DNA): TGTGCCAGCAGTTTAAGGGCCAGGTTCGTCTTAGGGGACACTGAAGCTTTCTTT. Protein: CASSLRARFVLGDTEAFF.

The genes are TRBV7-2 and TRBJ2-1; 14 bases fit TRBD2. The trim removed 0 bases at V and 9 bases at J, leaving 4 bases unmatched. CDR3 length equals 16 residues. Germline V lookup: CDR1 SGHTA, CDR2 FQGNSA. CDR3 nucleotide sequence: TGTGCCAGCAGCTTAGCCGGGACTAGCGGGAGAATTGAGCAGTTCTTC. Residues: CASSLAGTSGRIEQFF.

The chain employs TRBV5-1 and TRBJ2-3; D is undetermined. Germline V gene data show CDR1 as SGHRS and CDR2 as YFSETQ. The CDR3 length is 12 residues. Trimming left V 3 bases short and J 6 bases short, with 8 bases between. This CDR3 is CASSSDWDTQYF. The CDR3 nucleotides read TGCGCCAGCAGCTCAGATTGGGATACGCAGTATTTT.

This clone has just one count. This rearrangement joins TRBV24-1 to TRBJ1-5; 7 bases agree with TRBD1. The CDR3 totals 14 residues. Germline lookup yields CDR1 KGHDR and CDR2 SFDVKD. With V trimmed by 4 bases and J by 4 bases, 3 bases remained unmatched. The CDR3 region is CATSDPTGNQPQHF. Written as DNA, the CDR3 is TGTGCCACCAGTGACCCGACAGGGAATCAGCCCCAGCATTTT.

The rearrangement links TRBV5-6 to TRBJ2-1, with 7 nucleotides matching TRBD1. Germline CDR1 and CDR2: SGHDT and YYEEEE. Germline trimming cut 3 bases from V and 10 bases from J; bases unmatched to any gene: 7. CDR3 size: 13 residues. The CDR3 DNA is TGTGCCAGCAGCTGGAACAGGGGCTGGGAGCAGTTCTTC. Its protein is CASSWNRGWEQFF.

CDR3 amino acids: CASSMRQVGGYEQYF. The CDR3 DNA is TGTGCCAGTAGTATGAGACAGGTCGGTGGTTACGAGCAGTACTTC. This sequence joins TRBV19 and TRBJ2-7, with D possibly matching TRBD1 (6 bases). This CDR3 contains 15 residues. The ends were cut back, 3 bases at V and 4 bases at J, with 16 bases in the middle. The germline gives CDR1 LNHDA, CDR2 SQIVND (reference sequence).

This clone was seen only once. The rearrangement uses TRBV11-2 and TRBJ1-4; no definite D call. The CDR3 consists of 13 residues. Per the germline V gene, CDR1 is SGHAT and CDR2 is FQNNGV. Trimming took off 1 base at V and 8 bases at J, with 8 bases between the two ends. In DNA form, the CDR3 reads TGTGCCAGCAGCTTAGGGGGTCGGGAAAAACTGTTTTTT. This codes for CASSLGGREKLFF.

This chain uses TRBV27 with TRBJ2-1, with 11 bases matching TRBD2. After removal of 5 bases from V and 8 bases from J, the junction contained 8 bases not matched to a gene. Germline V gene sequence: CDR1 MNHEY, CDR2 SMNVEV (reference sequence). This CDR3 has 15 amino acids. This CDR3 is CASSTRTSGLDEQFF. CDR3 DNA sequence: TGTGCCAGCAGTACCCGGACTAGCGGGTTGGATGAGCAGTTCTTC.

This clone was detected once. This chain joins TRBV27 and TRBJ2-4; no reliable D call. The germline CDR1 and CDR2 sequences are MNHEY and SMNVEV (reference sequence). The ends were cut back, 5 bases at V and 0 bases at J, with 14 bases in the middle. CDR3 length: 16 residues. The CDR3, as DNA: TGTGCCAGCAGTACCCTCGTTTCCGGAGCCAAAAACATTCAGTACTTC. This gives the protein CASSTLVSGAKNIQYF.

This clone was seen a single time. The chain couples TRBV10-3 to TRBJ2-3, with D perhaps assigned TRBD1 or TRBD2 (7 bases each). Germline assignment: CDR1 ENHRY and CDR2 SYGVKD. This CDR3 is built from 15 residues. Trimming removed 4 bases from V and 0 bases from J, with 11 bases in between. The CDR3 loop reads CAISGEGASTDTQYF. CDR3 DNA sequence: TGTGCCATCAGTGGGGAGGGGGCTAGCACAGATACGCAGTATTTT.

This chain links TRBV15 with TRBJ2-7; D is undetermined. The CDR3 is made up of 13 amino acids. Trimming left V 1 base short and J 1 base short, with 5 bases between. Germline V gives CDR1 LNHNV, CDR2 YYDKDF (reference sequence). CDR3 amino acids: CATSRAGSYEQYF. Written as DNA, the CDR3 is TGTGCCACCAGCAGAGCCGGGTCCTACGAGCAGTACTTC.

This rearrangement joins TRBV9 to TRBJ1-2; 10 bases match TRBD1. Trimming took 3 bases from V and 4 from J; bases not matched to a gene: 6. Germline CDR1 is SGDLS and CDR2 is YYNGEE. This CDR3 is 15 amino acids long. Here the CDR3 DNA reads TGTGCCAGCAGCGGGACAGGGGGTAAAGCCTATGGCTACACCTTC. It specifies CASSGTGGKAYGYTF.

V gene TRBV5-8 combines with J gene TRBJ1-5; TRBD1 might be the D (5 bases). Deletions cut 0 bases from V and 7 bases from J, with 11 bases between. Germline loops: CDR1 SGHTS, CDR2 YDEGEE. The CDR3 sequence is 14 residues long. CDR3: CASSLGGGTQPQHF. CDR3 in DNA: TGTGCCAGCAGCTTGGGTGGGGGAACGCAGCCCCAGCATTTT.

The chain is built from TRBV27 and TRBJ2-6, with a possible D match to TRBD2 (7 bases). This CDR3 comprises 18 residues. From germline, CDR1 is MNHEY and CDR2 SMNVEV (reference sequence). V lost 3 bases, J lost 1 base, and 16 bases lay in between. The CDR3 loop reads CASSLYREGGSGANVLTF. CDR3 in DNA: TGTGCCAGCAGTTTGTACAGGGAGGGTGGGTCTGGGGCCAACGTCCTGACTTTC.

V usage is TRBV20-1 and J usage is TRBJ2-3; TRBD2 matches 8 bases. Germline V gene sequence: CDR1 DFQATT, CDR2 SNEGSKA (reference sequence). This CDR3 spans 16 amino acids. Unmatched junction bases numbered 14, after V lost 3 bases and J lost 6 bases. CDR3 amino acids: CSASGNAGTSLDTQYF. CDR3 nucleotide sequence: TGCAGTGCTAGTGGTAACGCCGGGACTAGTCTGGATACGCAGTATTTT.

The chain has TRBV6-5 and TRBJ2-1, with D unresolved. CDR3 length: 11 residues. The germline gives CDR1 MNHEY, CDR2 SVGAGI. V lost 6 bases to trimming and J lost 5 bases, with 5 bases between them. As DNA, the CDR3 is TGTGCCAGCAGGGCTGACAATGAGCAGTTCTTC. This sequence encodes CASRADNEQFF.

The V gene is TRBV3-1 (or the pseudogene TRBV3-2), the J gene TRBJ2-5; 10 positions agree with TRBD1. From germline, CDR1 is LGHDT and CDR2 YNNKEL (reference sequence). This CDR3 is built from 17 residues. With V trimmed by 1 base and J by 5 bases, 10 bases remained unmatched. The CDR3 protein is CASSQGTGGGSRETQYF. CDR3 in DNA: TGTGCCAGCAGCCAAGGGACAGGGGGGGGGAGCAGGGAGACCCAGTACTTC.

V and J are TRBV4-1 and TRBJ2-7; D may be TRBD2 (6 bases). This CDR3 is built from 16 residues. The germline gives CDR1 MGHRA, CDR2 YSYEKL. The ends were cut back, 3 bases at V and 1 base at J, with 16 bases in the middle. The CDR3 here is CASSHLLTSLSYEQYF. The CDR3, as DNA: TGCGCCAGCAGCCACCTATTGACTAGTCTTTCCTACGAGCAGTACTTC.

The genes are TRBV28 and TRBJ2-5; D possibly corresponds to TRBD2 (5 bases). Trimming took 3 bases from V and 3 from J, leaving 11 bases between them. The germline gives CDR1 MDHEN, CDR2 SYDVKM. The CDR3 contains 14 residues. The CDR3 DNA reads TGTGCCAGCAGTTTCCCGGGATACGAAGAGACCCAGTACTTC. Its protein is CASSFPGYEETQYF.

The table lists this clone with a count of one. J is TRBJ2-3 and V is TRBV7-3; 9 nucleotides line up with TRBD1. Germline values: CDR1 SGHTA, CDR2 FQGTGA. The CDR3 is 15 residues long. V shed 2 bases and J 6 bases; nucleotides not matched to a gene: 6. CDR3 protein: CASSLGGQGLDTQYF. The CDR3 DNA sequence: TGTGCCAGCAGCTTAGGGGGACAGGGTTTGGATACGCAGTATTTT.

The CDR3 coding sequence is TGTGCCAGCAGCACCCCCGGAGGGAGGGCTTCACGAGAGACCCAGTACTTC. Protein sequence: CASSTPGGRASRETQYF. The chain employs TRBV5-4 and TRBJ2-5; 7 nucleotides align to TRBD2. This CDR3 has 17 residues. Trimming took 4 bases from V and 4 from J; bases not matched to a gene: 16. Germline V gene data show CDR1 as SGHNT and CDR2 as YYREEE (reference sequence).

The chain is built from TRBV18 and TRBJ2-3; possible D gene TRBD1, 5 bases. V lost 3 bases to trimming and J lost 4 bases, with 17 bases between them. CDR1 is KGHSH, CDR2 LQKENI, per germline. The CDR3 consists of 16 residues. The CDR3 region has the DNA TGTGCCAGCTCACCGACTGGGGTCAGGGTTGCAGATACGCAGTATTTT. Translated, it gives CASSPTGVRVADTQYF.

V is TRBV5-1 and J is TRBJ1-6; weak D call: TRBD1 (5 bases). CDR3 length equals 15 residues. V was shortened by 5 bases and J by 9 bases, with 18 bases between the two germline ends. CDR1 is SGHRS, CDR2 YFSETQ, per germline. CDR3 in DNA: TGCGCCAGCAGTTTCGGGGCTCAGCGGGGTTCACCCCTCCACTTT. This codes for CASSFGAQRGSPLHF. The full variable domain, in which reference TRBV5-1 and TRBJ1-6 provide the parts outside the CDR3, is KAGVTQTPRYLIKTRGQQVTLSCSPISGHRSVSWYQQTPGQGLQFLFEYFSETQRNKGNFPGRFSGRQFSNSRSEMNVSTLELGDSALYLCASSFGAQRGSPLHFGNGTRLTVT.

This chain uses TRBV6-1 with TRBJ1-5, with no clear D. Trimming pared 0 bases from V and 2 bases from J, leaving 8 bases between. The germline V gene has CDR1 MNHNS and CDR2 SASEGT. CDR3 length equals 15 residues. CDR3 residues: CASSEATRGNQPQHF. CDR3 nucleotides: TGTGCCAGCAGTGAAGCGACCCGCGGCAATCAGCCCCAGCATTTT.

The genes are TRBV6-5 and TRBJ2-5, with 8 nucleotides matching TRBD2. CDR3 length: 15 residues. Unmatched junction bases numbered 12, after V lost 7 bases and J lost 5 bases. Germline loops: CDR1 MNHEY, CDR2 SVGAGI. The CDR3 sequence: CASKASSGRLETQYF. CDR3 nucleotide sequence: TGTGCCAGCAAGGCGTCGAGCGGGAGATTGGAGACCCAGTACTTC.

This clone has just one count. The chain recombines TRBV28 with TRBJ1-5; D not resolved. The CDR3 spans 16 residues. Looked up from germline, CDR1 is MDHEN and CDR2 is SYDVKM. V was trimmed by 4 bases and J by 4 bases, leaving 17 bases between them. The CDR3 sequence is CASSSEQRIGNQPQHF. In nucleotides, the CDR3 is TGTGCCAGCAGTTCCGAACAAAGGATAGGTAATCAGCCCCAGCATTTT. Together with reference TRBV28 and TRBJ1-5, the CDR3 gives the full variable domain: DVKVTQSSRYLVKRTGEKVFLECVQDMDHENMFWYRQDPGLGLRLIYFSYDVKMKEKGDIPEGYSVSREKKERFSLILESASTNQTSMYLCASSSEQRIGNQPQHFGDGTRLSIL.